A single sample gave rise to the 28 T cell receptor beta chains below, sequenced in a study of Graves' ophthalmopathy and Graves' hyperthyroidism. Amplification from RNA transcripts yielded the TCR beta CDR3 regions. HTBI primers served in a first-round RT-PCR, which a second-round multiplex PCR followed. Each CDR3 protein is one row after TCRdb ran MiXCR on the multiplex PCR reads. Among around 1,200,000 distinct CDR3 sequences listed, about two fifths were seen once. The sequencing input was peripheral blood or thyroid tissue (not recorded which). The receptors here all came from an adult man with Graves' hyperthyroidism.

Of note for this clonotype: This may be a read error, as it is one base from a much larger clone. The CDR3 reads CASSVDWTASNTIYF. The CDR3 bases are TGTGCCAGCAGCGTAGACTGGACAGCGTCAAACACCATATATTTT. This chain connects TRBV11-2 to TRBJ1-3; weak D call: TRBD1 (6 bases). The CDR3 has 15 amino acids. Per germline, CDR1 SGHAT and CDR2 FQNNGV.

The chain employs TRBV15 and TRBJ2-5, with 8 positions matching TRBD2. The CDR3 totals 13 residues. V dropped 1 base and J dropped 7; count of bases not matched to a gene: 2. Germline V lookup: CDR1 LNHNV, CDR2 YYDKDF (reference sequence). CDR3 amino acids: CATSRVLAGTQYF. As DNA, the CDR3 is TGTGCCACCAGCAGAGTGCTAGCGGGGACCCAGTACTTC.

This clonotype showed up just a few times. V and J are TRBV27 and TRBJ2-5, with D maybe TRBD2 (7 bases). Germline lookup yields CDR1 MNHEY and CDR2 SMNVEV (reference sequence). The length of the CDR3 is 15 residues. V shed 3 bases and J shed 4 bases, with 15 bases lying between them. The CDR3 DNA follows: TGTGCCAGCAGTTTTGCCGGGGGCGGGGGAGAGACCCAGTACTTC. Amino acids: CASSFAGGGGETQYF.

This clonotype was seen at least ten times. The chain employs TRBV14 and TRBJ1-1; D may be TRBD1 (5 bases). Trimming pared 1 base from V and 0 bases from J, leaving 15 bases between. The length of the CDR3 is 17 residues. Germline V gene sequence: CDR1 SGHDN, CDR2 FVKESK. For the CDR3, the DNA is TGTGCCAGCAGCCAAGTCAGAGCGGGACCGCTGAACACTGAAGCTTTCTTT. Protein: CASSQVRAGPLNTEAFF.

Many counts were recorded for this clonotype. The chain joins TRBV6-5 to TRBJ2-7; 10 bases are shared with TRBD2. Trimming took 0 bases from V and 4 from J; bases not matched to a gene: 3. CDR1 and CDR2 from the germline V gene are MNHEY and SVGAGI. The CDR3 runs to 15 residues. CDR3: CASSYSAGGTYEQYF. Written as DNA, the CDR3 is TGTGCCAGCAGTTACTCAGCGGGAGGGACTTACGAGCAGTACTTC.

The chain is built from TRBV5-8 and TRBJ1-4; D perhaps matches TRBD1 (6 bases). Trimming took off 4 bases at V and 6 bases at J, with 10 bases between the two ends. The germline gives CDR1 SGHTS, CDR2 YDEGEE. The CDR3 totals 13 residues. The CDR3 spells CASSTRGHEKLFF. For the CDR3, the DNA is TGTGCCAGCAGCACCCGGGGGCATGAAAAACTGTTTTTT. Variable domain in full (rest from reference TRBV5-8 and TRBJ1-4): EAGVTQSPTHLIKTRGQQATLRCSPISGHTSVYWYQQALGLGLQFLLWYDEGEERNRGNFPPRFSGRQFPNYSSELNVNALELEDSALYLCASSTRGHEKLFFGSGTQLSVL.

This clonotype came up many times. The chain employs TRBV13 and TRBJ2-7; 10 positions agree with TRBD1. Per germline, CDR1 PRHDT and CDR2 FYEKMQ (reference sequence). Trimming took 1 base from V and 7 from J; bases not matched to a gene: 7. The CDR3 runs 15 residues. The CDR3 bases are TGTGCCAGCAGCTTAGAGGGACAGGGGAGATGGGAGCAGTACTTC. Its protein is CASSLEGQGRWEQYF.

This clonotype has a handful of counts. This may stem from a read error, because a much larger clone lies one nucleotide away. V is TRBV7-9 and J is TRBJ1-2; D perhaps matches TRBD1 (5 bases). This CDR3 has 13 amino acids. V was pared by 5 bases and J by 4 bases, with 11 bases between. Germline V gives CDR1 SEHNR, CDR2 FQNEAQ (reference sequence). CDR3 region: CASSRPGGYGYTF. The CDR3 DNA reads TGTGCCAGCAGCCGACCCGGGGGCTATGGCTACACCTTC.

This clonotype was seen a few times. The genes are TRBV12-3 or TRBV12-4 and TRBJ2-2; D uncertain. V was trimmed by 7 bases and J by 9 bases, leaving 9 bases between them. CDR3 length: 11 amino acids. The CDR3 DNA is TGTGCCAGCACCTCCTTCCGGGAGCTGTTTTTT. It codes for CASTSFRELFF.

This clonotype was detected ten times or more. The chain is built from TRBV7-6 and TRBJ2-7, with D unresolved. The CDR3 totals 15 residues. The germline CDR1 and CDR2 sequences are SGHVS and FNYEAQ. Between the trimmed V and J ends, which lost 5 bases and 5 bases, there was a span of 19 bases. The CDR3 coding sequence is TGTGCCAGCAGCCCCACCCGATCGACGATAGACGAGCAGTACTTC. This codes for CASSPTRSTIDEQYF.

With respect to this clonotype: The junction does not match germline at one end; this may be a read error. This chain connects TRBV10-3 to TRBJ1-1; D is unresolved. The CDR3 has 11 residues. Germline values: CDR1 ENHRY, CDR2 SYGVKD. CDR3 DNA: TGTACCATCAGTGAGTTCAGGGAAGCTTTCTTT. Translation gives CTISEFREAFF.

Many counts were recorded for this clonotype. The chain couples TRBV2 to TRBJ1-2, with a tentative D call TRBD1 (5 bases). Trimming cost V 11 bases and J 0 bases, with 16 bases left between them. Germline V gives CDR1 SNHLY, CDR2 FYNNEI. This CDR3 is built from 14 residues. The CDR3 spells CAGVPQGANYGYTF. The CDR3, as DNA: TGTGCCGGGGTCCCCCAGGGAGCTAACTATGGCTACACCTTC. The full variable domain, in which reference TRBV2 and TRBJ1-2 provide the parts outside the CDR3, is EPEVTQTPSHQVTQMGQEVILRCVPISNHLYFYWYRQILGQKVEFLVSFYNNEISEKSEIFDDQFSVERPDGSNFTLKIRSTKLEDSAMYFCAGVPQGANYGYTFGSGTRLTVV.

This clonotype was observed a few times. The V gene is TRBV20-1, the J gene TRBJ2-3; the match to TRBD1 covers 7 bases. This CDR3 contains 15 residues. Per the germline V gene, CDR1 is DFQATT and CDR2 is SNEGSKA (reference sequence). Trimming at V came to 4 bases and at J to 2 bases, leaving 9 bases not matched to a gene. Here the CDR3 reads CSATLPTGNTDTQYF. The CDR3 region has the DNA TGCAGTGCTACCCTCCCGACAGGGAACACAGATACGCAGTATTTT.

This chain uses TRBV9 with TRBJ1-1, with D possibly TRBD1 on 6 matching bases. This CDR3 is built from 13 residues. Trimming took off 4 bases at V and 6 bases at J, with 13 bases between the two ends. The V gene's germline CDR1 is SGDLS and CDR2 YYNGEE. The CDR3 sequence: CASSRGLSSEAFF. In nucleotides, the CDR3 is TGTGCCAGCAGCCGGGGGCTTAGTTCTGAAGCTTTCTTT.

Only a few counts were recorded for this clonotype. For the CDR3, the DNA is TGTGCCAGCTCACCCATACCGCGAACTGGGCAAGAGACCCAGTACTTC. Protein sequence: CASSPIPRTGQETQYF. The chain couples TRBV18 to TRBJ2-5; no clear D gene. The V end was cut by 3 bases, the J end by 2 bases, with 16 bases between. Germline V gene lookup returns CDR1 KGHSH and CDR2 LQKENI. The CDR3 runs to 16 residues.

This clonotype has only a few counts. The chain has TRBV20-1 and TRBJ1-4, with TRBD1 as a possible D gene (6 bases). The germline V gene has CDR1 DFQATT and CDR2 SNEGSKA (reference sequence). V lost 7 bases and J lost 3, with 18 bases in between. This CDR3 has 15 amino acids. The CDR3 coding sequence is TGCAGTGTTAAACAGGGAACGCGGCCTAATGAAAAACTGTTTTTT. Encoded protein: CSVKQGTRPNEKLFF.

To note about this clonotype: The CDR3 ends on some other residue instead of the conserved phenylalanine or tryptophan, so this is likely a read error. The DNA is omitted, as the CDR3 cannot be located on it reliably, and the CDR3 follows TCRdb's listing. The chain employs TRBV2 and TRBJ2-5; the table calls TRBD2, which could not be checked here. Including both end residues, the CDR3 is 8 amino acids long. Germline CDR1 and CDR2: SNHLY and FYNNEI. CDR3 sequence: CATQRASE.

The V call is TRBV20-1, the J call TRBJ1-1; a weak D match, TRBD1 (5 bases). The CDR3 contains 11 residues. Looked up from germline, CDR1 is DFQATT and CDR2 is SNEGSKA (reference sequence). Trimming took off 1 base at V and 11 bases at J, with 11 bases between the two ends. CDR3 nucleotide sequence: TGCAGTGCTAGAGGGGACTACGCGGCTTTCTTT. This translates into CSARGDYAAFF.

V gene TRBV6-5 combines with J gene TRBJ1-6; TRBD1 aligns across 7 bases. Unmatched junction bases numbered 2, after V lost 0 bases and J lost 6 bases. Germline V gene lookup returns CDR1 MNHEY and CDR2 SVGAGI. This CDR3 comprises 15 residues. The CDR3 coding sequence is TGTGCCAGCAGTTACTCGGGACAGACTAATTCACCCCTCCACTTT. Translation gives CASSYSGQTNSPLHF.

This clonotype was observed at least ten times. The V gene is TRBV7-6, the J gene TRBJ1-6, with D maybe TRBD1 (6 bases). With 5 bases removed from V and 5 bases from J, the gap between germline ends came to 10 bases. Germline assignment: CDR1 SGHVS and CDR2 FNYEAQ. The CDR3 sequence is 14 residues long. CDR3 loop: CASSAGHDNSPLHF. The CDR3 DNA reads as TGTGCCAGCAGCGCGGGACATGATAATTCACCCCTCCACTTT.

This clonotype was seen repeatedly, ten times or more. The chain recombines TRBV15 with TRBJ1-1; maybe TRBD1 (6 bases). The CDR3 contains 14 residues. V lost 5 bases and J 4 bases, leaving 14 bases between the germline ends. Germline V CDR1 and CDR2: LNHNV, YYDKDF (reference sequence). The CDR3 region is CATSRAGTSTEAFF. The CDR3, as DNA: TGTGCCACCAGCCGTGCAGGGACAAGCACTGAAGCTTTCTTT. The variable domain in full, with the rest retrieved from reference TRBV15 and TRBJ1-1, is DAMVIQNPRYQVTQFGKPVTLSCSQTLNHNVMYWYQQKSSQAPKLLFHYYDKDFNNEADTPDNFQSRRPNTSFCFLDIRSPGLGDTAMYLCATSRAGTSTEAFFGQGTRLTVV.

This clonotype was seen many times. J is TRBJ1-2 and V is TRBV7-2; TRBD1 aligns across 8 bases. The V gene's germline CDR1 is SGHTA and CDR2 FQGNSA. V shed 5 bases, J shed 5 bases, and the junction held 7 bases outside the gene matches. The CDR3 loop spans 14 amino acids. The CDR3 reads CASSADRAGYGYTF. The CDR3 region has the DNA TGTGCCAGCAGCGCGGACAGGGCTGGATATGGCTACACCTTC. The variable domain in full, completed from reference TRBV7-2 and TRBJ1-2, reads GAGVSQSPSNKVTEKGKDVELRCDPISGHTALYWYRQSLGQGLEFLIYFQGNSAPDKSGLPSDRFSAERTGGSVSTLTIQRTQQEDSAVYLCASSADRAGYGYTFGSGTRLTVV.

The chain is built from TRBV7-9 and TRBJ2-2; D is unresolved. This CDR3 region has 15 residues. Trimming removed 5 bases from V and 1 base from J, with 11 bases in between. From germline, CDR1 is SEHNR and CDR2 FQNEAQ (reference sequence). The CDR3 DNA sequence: TGTGCCAGCAGCCAATATCGAGAGAACACCGGGGAGCTGTTTTTT. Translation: CASSQYRENTGELFF.

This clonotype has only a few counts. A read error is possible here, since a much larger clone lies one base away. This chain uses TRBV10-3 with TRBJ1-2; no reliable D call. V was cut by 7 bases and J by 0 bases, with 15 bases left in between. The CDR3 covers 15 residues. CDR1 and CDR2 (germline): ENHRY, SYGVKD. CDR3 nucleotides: TGTGCCATCACTCCCCAGGCGGTTACTAACTATGGCTACACCTTC. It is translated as CAITPQAVTNYGYTF.

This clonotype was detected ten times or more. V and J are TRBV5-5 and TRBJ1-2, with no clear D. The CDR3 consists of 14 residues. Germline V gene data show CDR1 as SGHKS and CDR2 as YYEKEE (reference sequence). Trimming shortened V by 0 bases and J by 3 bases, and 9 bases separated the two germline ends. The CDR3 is CASSLVATDYGYTF. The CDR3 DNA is TGTGCCAGCAGCTTGGTGGCTACAGACTATGGCTACACCTTC.

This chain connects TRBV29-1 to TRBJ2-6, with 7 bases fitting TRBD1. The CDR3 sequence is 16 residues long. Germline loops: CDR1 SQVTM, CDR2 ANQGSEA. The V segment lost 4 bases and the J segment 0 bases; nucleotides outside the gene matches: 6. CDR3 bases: TGCAGCGTTGTGAAAGGGGGCGCCTCTGGGGCCAACGTCCTGACTTTC. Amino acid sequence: CSVVKGGASGANVLTF.

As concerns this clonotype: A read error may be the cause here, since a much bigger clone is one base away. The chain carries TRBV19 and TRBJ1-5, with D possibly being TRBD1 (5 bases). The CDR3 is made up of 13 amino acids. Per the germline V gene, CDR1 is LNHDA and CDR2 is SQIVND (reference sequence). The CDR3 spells CAVSGYSNQSQHF. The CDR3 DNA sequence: TGTGCCGTCTCAGGGTATAGCAATCAGTCCCAGCATTTT.

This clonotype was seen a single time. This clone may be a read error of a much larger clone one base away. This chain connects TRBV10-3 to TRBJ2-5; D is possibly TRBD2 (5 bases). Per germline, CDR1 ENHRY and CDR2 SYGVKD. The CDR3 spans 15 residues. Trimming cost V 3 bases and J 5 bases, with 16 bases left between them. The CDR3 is CAISEAALRWETQYF. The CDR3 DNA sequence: TGTGCCATCAGTGAAGCGGCGTTACGGTGGGAGACCCAGTACTTC.